This T cell receptor (beta chain) appears in the sequencing data of a study of blood T cell repertoires in COVID-19. Background on the study: From T cells, B-cell-depleted T cells, or PBMCs came the material, which was cDNA or gDNA.

Original methodology: For nucleated cells, counts were estimated from reference gene primer amplification. Only in-frame clones appear in the TCRdb table, and some are missing; sequencing was by immunoSEQ multiplex PCR. That table gives V, J and clone size, and the DNA gave D and trimming. The sample contains under 200,000 clones, roughly 89% of which appear only once. The length of the CDR3 is 13 residues. V lost 2 bases and J lost 5; bases outside the gene matches: 1. Germline V gene sequence: CDR1 SEHNR, CDR2 FQNEAQ (reference sequence). Material: peripheral blood. This TCR was recovered from a woman aged 60 to 75 who had recovered from COVID-19. The rearrangement joins TRBV7-9 to TRBJ1-1; 8 bases match TRBD1. The CDR3 loop is CASSLQGATEAFF. The CDR3 bases are TGTGCCAGCAGCTTACAGGGGGCAACTGAAGCTTTCTTT.